A single T cell receptor (beta chain) is shown here with its context. Its antigen is unknown. The CDR3 is 13 amino acids. V lost 5 bases and J 4 bases, leaving 11 bases between the germline ends. Germline V CDR1 and CDR2: MNHEY, SMNVEV (reference sequence). In TCRdb, the reads were re-called with MiXCR into one record per CDR3 protein. Among 700,000 to 850,000 distinct CDR3 sequences listed, approximately 32% were seen once. This record belongs to a study of T cell repertoires in cytomegalovirus infection. The J gene is TRBJ1-1, the V gene TRBV27; D gene unclear. This sequence was found in a human donor in good health (CMV status not recorded). Some clones in this sample may be carry-over from other donors' samples. The input for sequencing was cultured CD8+ T cells from PBMCs, taken from culture after CMV antigen stimulation. CDR3 in DNA: TGTGCCAGCAGTGCCGTCCTAGGCACTGAAGCTTTCTTT. It specifies CASSAVLGTEAFF.